Listed here are 16 T cell receptor beta chains from one sample, sequenced in a study of control samples from healthy donors and cancer patients. Libraries were prepared by immunoSEQ multiplex PCR; TCRdb keeps only in-frame clonotypes and omits some of them. The repertoire includes about 130,000 clones, approximately 89% of them detected once, and roughly 7.8% sits in the top ten. What was sequenced was blood. These receptors originate from a man younger than 35 in good health.

This sequence joins TRBV5-1 and TRBJ2-1, with 7 bases aligning to TRBD2. The length of the CDR3 is 15 residues. Germline values: CDR1 SGHRS, CDR2 YFSETQ. V lost 3 bases to trimming and J lost 1 base; unmatched junction nucleotides: 4. The CDR3 coding sequence is TGCGCCAGCAGCTCGACGGGGGGATCCTACAATGAGCAGTTCTTC. As protein: CASSSTGGSYNEQFF.

This clone came up once. Other DNA sequences within the sample encode an identical CDR3. V usage is TRBV29-1 and J usage is TRBJ1-2; D unresolved. The germline V gene has CDR1 SQVTM and CDR2 ANQGSEA. CDR3 length: 13 residues. V was shortened by 1 base and J by 2 bases, with 8 bases between the two germline ends. The CDR3 sequence: CSVEAGGNYGYTF. CDR3 coding DNA: TGCAGCGTTGAAGCTGGAGGAAACTATGGCTACACCTTC.

This chain joins TRBV12-3 or TRBV12-4 and TRBJ1-2; 7 bases match TRBD1. This CDR3 has 13 amino acids. V trimming: 4 bases; J trimming: 5 bases; junction bases outside the gene matches: 4. The CDR3 region is CASSWGQPYGYTF. The CDR3 nucleotides are TGTGCCAGCAGTTGGGGACAGCCTTATGGCTACACCTTC.

Here the CDR3 DNA reads TGTGCCAGCAGGGAAGGACAGGGAACGAGAGGCTACACCTTC. It yields the protein CASREGQGTRGYTF. V usage is TRBV6-4 and J usage is TRBJ1-2; 8 positions agree with TRBD1. The germline V gene encodes CDR1 MRHNA and CDR2 SNTAGT. The CDR3 loop spans 14 amino acids. The trim removed 6 bases at V and 8 bases at J, leaving 11 bases unmatched.

Written as DNA, the CDR3 is TGCGCCAGCAGCCAAGGTCCGGGCGGCTATGGCTACACCTTC. Protein product: CASSQGPGGYGYTF. The V and J genes are TRBV5-1 and TRBJ1-2; D remains unclear. V was clipped by 4 bases and J by 4 bases, with 14 bases between them. Germline CDR1 and CDR2: SGHRS and YFSETQ. This CDR3 has 14 amino acids.

CDR3 in amino acids: CASSYRITQETQYF. As DNA, the CDR3 is TGTGCCAGCAGTTATAGGATAACCCAAGAGACCCAGTACTTC. V is TRBV6-5 and J is TRBJ2-5; no reliable D call. The CDR3 totals 14 residues. The germline V gene has CDR1 MNHEY and CDR2 SVGAGI. Deletions cut 3 bases from V and 1 base from J, with 9 bases between.

In nucleotides, the CDR3 is TGTGCCAGCAGCGTCTCCCCTAATACTGAAGCTTTCTTT. Translated: CASSVSPNTEAFF. V and J are TRBV7-9 and TRBJ1-1; no clear D. The CDR3 is made up of 13 amino acids. V lost 5 bases and J lost 5, with 12 bases in between. Germline V gives CDR1 SEHNR, CDR2 FQNEAQ (reference sequence).

J is TRBJ2-7 and V is TRBV9, with D unclear. The CDR3 has 14 amino acids. Trimming took off 0 bases at V and 2 bases at J, with 9 bases between the two ends. The germline CDR1 and CDR2 sequences are SGDLS and YYNGEE. The CDR3 nucleotides read TGTGCCAGCAGCGTAGGGTTAGCCCCCTACGAGCAGTACTTC. Its protein is CASSVGLAPYEQYF.

The gene calls are TRBV5-1 and TRBJ1-2; D unclear. Between the trimmed V and J ends, which lost 4 bases and 2 bases, there was a span of 9 bases. Germline V gene lookup returns CDR1 SGHRS and CDR2 YFSETQ. The CDR3 contains 13 residues. For the CDR3, the DNA is TGCGCCAGCAGCACGGGCCTCAACTATGGCTACACCTTC. It is translated as CASSTGLNYGYTF.

The rearrangement uses TRBV7-9 and TRBJ2-7, with no clear D. The V end lost 3 bases, the J end lost 2 bases, and 5 bases lay between the germline ends. The germline CDR1 and CDR2 sequences are SEHNR and FQNEAQ (reference sequence). The CDR3 spans 12 residues. This chain's CDR3 is CASSFGTYEQYF. The DNA of the CDR3 is TGTGCCAGCAGCTTCGGTACCTACGAGCAGTACTTC.

V and J are TRBV20-1 and TRBJ2-4; the D gene is possibly TRBD1 (6 bases). V lost 3 bases, J lost 3 bases, and 15 bases lay in between. The CDR3 spans 15 residues. From germline, CDR1 is DFQATT and CDR2 SNEGSKA (reference sequence). Written as DNA, the CDR3 is TGCAGTGCTAGTGCACTACAGGGTGGCAAAAACATTCAGTACTTC. It encodes CSASALQGGKNIQYF.

The chain links TRBV7-2 to TRBJ2-7, with 7 bases fitting TRBD1. Unmatched junction bases numbered 5, after V lost 1 base and J lost 2 bases. The CDR3 has 15 residues. Germline loops: CDR1 SGHTA, CDR2 FQGNSA. The CDR3: CASSLEGTATYEQYF. Written as DNA, the CDR3 is TGTGCCAGCAGCTTAGAAGGGACAGCGACCTACGAGCAGTACTTC.

The chain carries TRBV19 and TRBJ1-1, with no clear D. Germline V CDR1 and CDR2: LNHDA, SQIVND (reference sequence). Trimming took off 4 bases at V and 3 bases at J, with 6 bases between the two ends. The CDR3 spans 12 residues. This chain's CDR3 is CASSTRDTEAFF. The CDR3 DNA follows: TGTGCCAGTAGTACACGGGACACTGAAGCTTTCTTT.

CDR3 sequence (DNA): TGTGCCAGCAGTTTCGGGGGTAGGAGCTATGGCTACACCTTC. Encoded protein: CASSFGGRSYGYTF. The gene calls are TRBV6-5 and TRBJ1-2; TRBD1 is a possible D gene (5 bases). Trimming removed 4 bases from V and 4 bases from J, with 13 bases in between. This CDR3 is built from 14 residues. Germline V gives CDR1 MNHEY, CDR2 SVGAGI.

Here the CDR3 DNA reads TGTGCCAGCTCACCCCAAGGGGACGCCTCTGGGGCCAACGTCCTGACTTTC. Protein product: CASSPQGDASGANVLTF. The chain carries TRBV18 and TRBJ2-6, with D perhaps being TRBD1 or TRBD2 (5 bases each). Trimming took 3 bases from V and 0 from J, leaving 12 bases between them. Germline CDR1 reads KGHSH; CDR2 reads LQKENI. CDR3 length: 17 amino acids.

V and J are TRBV9 and TRBJ2-3; maybe TRBD2 (7 bases). The CDR3 spans 15 residues. V was cut by 1 base and J by 1 base, with 10 bases left in between. Germline CDR1 and CDR2: SGDLS and YYNGEE. CDR3 in DNA: TGTGCCAGCAGCGTATACGGGGGGCGCACAGATACGCAGTATTTT. This translates into CASSVYGGRTDTQYF.